These 27 T cell receptor beta chains share one sample of origin, sequenced in a study of neurological immune-mediated disorders. TCRdb called the 5' RACE reads again in MiXCR, with one record for every CDR3 protein. In the table there are over 45,000 distinct CDR3 sequences, about 3.7% of which are singletons. Material: PBMCs. All receptors come from a man in his forties with multiple sclerosis.

This clonotype occurred many times. This chain connects TRBV5-1 to TRBJ2-3, with TRBD1 as a possible D gene (6 bases). The V gene lost 0 bases and the J gene lost 6 bases, with 11 bases spanning the gap. The germline V gene has CDR1 SGHRS and CDR2 YFSETQ. This CDR3 has 14 amino acids. CDR3 in DNA: TGCGCCAGCAGCTTGGCAGGGGAAGGCGATACGCAGTATTTT. Amino acids: CASSLAGEGDTQYF.

This clonotype was observed many times. The CDR3 spells CASSLDSTNYGYTF. The CDR3 DNA sequence: TGCGCCAGCAGCTTGGACAGTACTAACTATGGCTACACCTTC. V and J are TRBV5-1 and TRBJ1-2; D uncertain. Germline V CDR1 and CDR2: SGHRS, YFSETQ. This CDR3 spans 14 amino acids. V dropped 0 bases and J dropped 0 bases, with 6 bases sitting between them.

This clonotype was recorded many times. CDR3 region: CSVEGQAYGYTF. The CDR3 coding sequence is TGCAGCGTTGAAGGCCAGGCCTATGGCTACACCTTC. The chain carries TRBV29-1 and TRBJ1-2, with D hard to call. The ends were cut back, 1 base at V and 4 bases at J, with 7 bases in the middle. CDR1 and CDR2 (germline): SQVTM, ANQGSEA. The CDR3 is 12 residues long.

This clonotype was observed at least ten times. V gene TRBV12-3 or TRBV12-4 combines with J gene TRBJ1-1, with 9 bases fitting TRBD1. After removal of 5 bases from V and 2 bases from J, the junction contained 3 bases not matched to a gene. The CDR3 covers 14 residues. The CDR3 sequence is CASSRDRANTEAFF. CDR3 bases: TGTGCCAGCAGTCGGGACAGGGCCAACACTGAAGCTTTCTTT.

Ten or more counts support this clonotype. The chain has TRBV19 and TRBJ2-7; no clear D gene. The CDR3 contains 15 residues. In germline, CDR1 is LNHDA, CDR2 SQIVND (reference sequence). V lost 5 bases and J 2 bases, leaving 16 bases between the germline ends. CDR3 DNA: TGTGCCAGTAGTCCTAGACCGCGTCTACCCTACGAGCAGTACTTC. Translating it yields CASSPRPRLPYEQYF.

This clonotype was counted at least ten times. The rearrangement links TRBV7-2 to TRBJ2-7; D uncertain. This CDR3 region has 13 residues. V lost 5 bases and J 2 bases, leaving 10 bases between the germline ends. CDR1 is SGHTA, CDR2 FQGNSA, per germline. CDR3 in DNA: TGTGCCAGCAGCCCCCGTCAAGCCTACGAGCAGTACTTC. Amino acids: CASSPRQAYEQYF.

This clonotype occurred many times. This chain joins TRBV5-1 and TRBJ2-7; TRBD2 matches 8 bases. The V gene end was trimmed by 3 bases and the J gene end by 4 bases; junction bases not matched to a gene: 12. The CDR3 spans 16 residues. Germline CDR1 is SGHRS and CDR2 is YFSETQ. This CDR3 reads CASSSSPGLARYEQYF. CDR3 nucleotides: TGCGCCAGCAGCTCCTCACCAGGACTAGCTAGGTACGAGCAGTACTTC.

This clonotype was seen many times. V usage is TRBV10-3 and J usage is TRBJ1-5, with D possibly being TRBD1 (6 bases). This CDR3 is 16 amino acids long. Trimming took off 4 bases at V and 0 bases at J, with 13 bases between the two ends. CDR1 is ENHRY, CDR2 SYGVKD, per germline. Here the CDR3 reads CAISAGEVGSNQPQHF. The CDR3 nucleotides read TGTGCCATCAGTGCAGGGGAGGTTGGTAGCAATCAGCCCCAGCATTTT.

The table lists this clonotype with many counts. The V call is TRBV11-2, the J call TRBJ2-7; D gene ambiguous. The CDR3 runs 14 residues. V was shortened by 3 bases and J by 7 bases, with 16 bases between the two germline ends. Germline V lookup: CDR1 SGHAT, CDR2 FQNNGV. The CDR3 coding sequence is TGTGCCAGCAGCTTTCTAGACAATTTGTATGAGCAGTACTTC. Protein sequence: CASSFLDNLYEQYF.

In this sample, this clonotype turned up many times. The rearrangement links TRBV20-1 to TRBJ2-2, with 8 bases lining up with TRBD2. Germline CDR1 and CDR2: DFQATT and SNEGSKA (reference sequence). Trimming took 3 bases from V and 5 from J; bases not matched to a gene: 8. The CDR3 loop spans 15 amino acids. DNA of the CDR3: TGCAGTGCTAGGGGTGGTAGCGGGGCGACCGGGGAGCTGTTTTTT. Its translation is CSARGGSGATGELFF.

This clonotype was observed at least ten times. The chain has TRBV5-1 and TRBJ1-1; possible D gene TRBD1, 5 bases. The V end was cut by 4 bases, the J end by 3 bases, with 13 bases between. The CDR3 is 14 residues long. Germline V gene lookup returns CDR1 SGHRS and CDR2 YFSETQ. The CDR3 sequence: CASSPRDGDTEAFF. CDR3 DNA sequence: TGCGCCAGCAGCCCCAGGGACGGCGACACTGAAGCTTTCTTT.

This chain uses TRBV11-3 with TRBJ2-6; D remains unclear. This CDR3 region has 17 residues. Germline CDR1 reads SGHNT; CDR2 reads YENEEA. V lost 2 bases, J lost 0 bases, and 11 bases lay in between. The CDR3 is CASSLFRYASGANVLTF. DNA for the CDR3: TGTGCCAGCAGCTTATTTCGGTATGCCTCTGGGGCCAACGTCCTGACTTTC.

This clonotype was seen repeatedly, ten times or more. The rearrangement links TRBV20-1 to TRBJ1-2; D call uncertain. Looked up from germline, CDR1 is DFQATT and CDR2 is SNEGSKA (reference sequence). Trimming pared 3 bases from V and 0 bases from J, leaving 11 bases between. The CDR3 totals 14 residues. Here the CDR3 DNA reads TGCAGTGCTAGGATACAGTTAGCTAACTATGGCTACACCTTC. Its protein is CSARIQLANYGYTF.

This clonotype has just a few counts. With a much larger clone just one base away, this may be a read error. This chain connects TRBV5-1 to TRBJ1-6; no clear D. This CDR3 is built from 13 residues. Germline CDR1 and CDR2: SGHRS and YFSETQ. Trimming removed 3 bases from V and 8 bases from J, with 9 bases in between. The CDR3 DNA is TGCGCCAGCAGCTCGGAAAGGCATTCACCCCTCCACTTT. It codes for CASSSERHSPLHF.

This clonotype was detected many times. This chain uses TRBV9 with TRBJ2-3, with 11 bases identical to TRBD2. Germline lookup yields CDR1 SGDLS and CDR2 YYNGEE. Unmatched junction bases numbered 0, after V lost 2 bases and J lost 4 bases. The CDR3 is 14 residues long. The CDR3 DNA sequence: TGTGCCAGCAGCGTGACTAGCGGGGCAGATACGCAGTATTTT. Translated: CASSVTSGADTQYF.

This rearrangement joins TRBV10-3 to TRBJ2-4; 9 positions match TRBD1. Germline-derived CDR1 and CDR2 are ENHRY and SYGVKD. Trimming at V came to 4 bases and at J to 10 bases, leaving 2 bases not matched to a gene. The CDR3 has 12 residues. CDR3 region: CAISGTGEIQYF. In DNA form, the CDR3 reads TGTGCCATCAGTGGGACAGGGGAAATTCAGTACTTC.

This clonotype occurred many times. J is TRBJ2-1 and V is TRBV5-1; TRBD1 might be the D (5 bases). The germline V gene has CDR1 SGHRS and CDR2 YFSETQ. This CDR3 spans 13 amino acids. V lost 0 bases, J lost 6 bases, and 7 bases lay in between. Here the CDR3 reads CASSLARVNEQFF. Written as DNA, the CDR3 is TGCGCCAGCAGCTTGGCCAGGGTCAATGAGCAGTTCTTC.

This clonotype was detected ten times or more. This chain joins TRBV4-1 and TRBJ2-3; 7 bases are a match to TRBD2. The CDR3 contains 17 residues. V shed 1 base and J 3 bases; nucleotides not matched to a gene: 10. Germline-derived CDR1 and CDR2 are MGHRA and YSYEKL. CDR3 nucleotides: TGCGCCAGCAGCCAAGCGTTCGGGGGGATGAGGACAGATACGCAGTATTTT. Translated, it gives CASSQAFGGMRTDTQYF.

This clonotype was detected a few times. This chain connects TRBV12-3 or TRBV12-4 to TRBJ2-3, with 7 bases lining up with TRBD1. V lost 5 bases to trimming and J lost 0 bases; unmatched junction nucleotides: 14. The CDR3 is 18 residues long. The CDR3 DNA follows: TGTGCCAGCAGTCACCGGGACAGATTAAAACTTAGCACAGATACGCAGTATTTT. It codes for CASSHRDRLKLSTDTQYF.

This clonotype was observed at least ten times. V gene TRBV4-1 combines with J gene TRBJ2-6; tentatively, D is TRBD2 (7 bases). The CDR3 contains 17 residues. V was cut by 3 bases and J by 0 bases, with 12 bases left in between. Germline loops: CDR1 MGHRA, CDR2 YSYEKL. The CDR3 region has the DNA TGCGCCAGCAGCCAGGGGGGGGCCCTCTCTGGGGCCAACGTCCTGACTTTC. It specifies CASSQGGALSGANVLTF.

This clonotype showed up many times. This chain joins TRBV20-1 and TRBJ1-2; tentatively, D is TRBD1 (5 bases). The V gene lost 5 bases and the J gene lost 6 bases, with 22 bases spanning the gap. There are 15 residues in the CDR3. Germline V gene lookup returns CDR1 DFQATT and CDR2 SNEGSKA (reference sequence). This CDR3 reads CSAHSNFGTYDGYTF. The CDR3 DNA is TGCAGTGCTCATTCAAACTTTGGGACGTACGATGGCTACACCTTC.

This clonotype was detected many times. In DNA form, the CDR3 reads TGTGCCAGCAGCTTAAGGGTCGGGGGCACCGGGGAGCTGTTTTTT. Protein: CASSLRVGGTGELFF. V and J are TRBV7-3 and TRBJ2-2; tentatively, D is TRBD2 (6 bases). This CDR3 has 15 residues. Trimming cost V 1 base and J 4 bases, with 10 bases left between them. In germline, CDR1 is SGHTA, CDR2 FQGTGA.

This clonotype occurred many times. V gene TRBV11-1 combines with J gene TRBJ2-1; a weak D match, TRBD2 (5 bases). V lost 1 base and J lost 8, with 18 bases in between. Germline V gene lookup returns CDR1 SGHAT and CDR2 FQDESV (reference sequence). The CDR3 contains 16 residues. CDR3 bases: TGTGCCAGCAGCTTAGACCCCTCGAAACTAGTCCATGAGCAGTTCTTC. It is translated as CASSLDPSKLVHEQFF.

This clonotype occurred a few times. Sequence at one end of the junction differs from germline and may be a read error. This chain links TRBV5-1 with TRBJ1-5; TRBD1 agrees at 7 bases. The CDR3 contains 14 residues. Germline V gene sequence: CDR1 SGHRS, CDR2 YFSETQ. CDR3 amino acids: CASSLGGPGQPQNF. CDR3 coding DNA: TGCGCCAGCAGCTTGGGCGGCCCGGGACAGCCCCAGAATTTT.

The CDR3 bases are TGTGCCAGCAGAAGTGGGGAGGACGGCACTGAAGCTTTCTTT. Its translation is CASRSGEDGTEAFF. This rearrangement joins TRBV12-3 or TRBV12-4 to TRBJ1-1, with D hard to call. Trimming left V 6 bases short and J 4 bases short, with 15 bases between. CDR3 length equals 14 residues.

This clonotype was seen ten or more times. The junction shows a germline mismatch at one end, possibly a read error. V and J are TRBV18 and TRBJ1-5, with D unresolved. This CDR3 contains 14 residues. Germline V gives CDR1 KGHSH, CDR2 LQKENI. The CDR3 region is CASSPNTRDQPQNF. The CDR3 DNA sequence: TGTGCCAGCTCACCAAATACTCGGGATCAGCCCCAGAATTTT.

This clonotype showed up many times. This rearrangement joins TRBV5-6 to TRBJ2-1; D gene unclear. The V end lost 4 bases, the J end lost 0 bases, and 14 bases lay between the germline ends. This CDR3 contains 16 residues. Germline assignment: CDR1 SGHDT and CDR2 YYEEEE. CDR3 sequence reads: CASSPRKYLSYNEQFF. The CDR3 DNA follows: TGTGCCAGCAGCCCCCGTAAGTACCTCTCCTACAATGAGCAGTTCTTC.